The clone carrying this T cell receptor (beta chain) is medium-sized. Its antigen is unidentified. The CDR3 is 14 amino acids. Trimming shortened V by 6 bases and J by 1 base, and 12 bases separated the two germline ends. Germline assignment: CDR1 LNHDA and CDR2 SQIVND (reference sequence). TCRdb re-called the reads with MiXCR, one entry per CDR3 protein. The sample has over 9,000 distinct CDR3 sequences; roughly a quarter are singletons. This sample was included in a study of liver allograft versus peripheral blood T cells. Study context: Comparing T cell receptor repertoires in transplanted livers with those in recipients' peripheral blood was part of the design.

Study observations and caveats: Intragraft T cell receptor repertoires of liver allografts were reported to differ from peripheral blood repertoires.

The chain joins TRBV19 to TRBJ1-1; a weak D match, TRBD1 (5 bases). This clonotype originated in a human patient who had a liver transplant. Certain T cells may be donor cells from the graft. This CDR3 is CASRLREGNTEAFF. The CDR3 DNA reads TGTGCCAGTAGACTCAGGGAGGGGAACACTGAAGCTTTCTTT.